This TCR beta chain is drawn from a study of T cell responses to AZD1222 COVID-19 vaccine (dated by TCRdb to the early 2020s). About the full investigation: AZD1222 recipients given second doses at about 4 weeks or at about 12 weeks were pooled, since spike-specific TCR depth and breadth were not found to differ between the two schedules. Trial participants were enrolled into age subgroups of 18-55, 56-69 and 70-plus years, which contained roughly 150, 30 and 60 TCR-sequenced participants, respectively. A total of approximately 240 trial participants underwent TCR sequencing, of whom around 200 received two doses of AZD1222 and some 26 received two doses of the MenACWY control vaccine. What the work shows at the level of the full study, not this receptor alone: Reportedly, close to half of the unique spike-specific TCRs recognized epitopes lying outside the regions that are mutated in the B.1.351 and B.1.1.7 variants. Vaccine-associated CD4 TCRs spanned the whole spike protein, with dominant responses in regions 160-218 and 743-854. Participants were mostly white British and included more females than males, and it was suggested by the authors that clonal diversity may have been underestimated. Conclusions about previously exposed vaccinees are limited because only six or seven AZD1222 recipients were SARS-CoV-2 seropositive at baseline. After two AZD1222 doses, spike-specific TCR breadth and depth were significantly higher than at day 0 and than in MenACWY recipients. In the small 56-69-year group, the increase in depth fell short of significance, most likely because of low power. No day 14 peak-response samples were available, so repertoires were characterized only after the peak T cell response.

About this clone: Its antigen specificity is not known. The input lacks base qualities; no much larger clone sits a single base away.

Explained via the paper, the time point label denotes: baseline before first vaccination. Vaccinee samples were obtained from the UK trials COV001 and COV002, which included a single-blind randomized controlled phase 2/3 trial of AZD1222 (ChAdOx1 nCoV-19) in healthy adults. Trial participant PBMC samples were collected at day 0 and day 28 after the second dose for TCRbeta chain sequencing. The CDR3 numbers 14 residues from cysteine through phenylalanine. Solely the CDR3 DNA is kept, with 42 bases framed from the first base. Relative to germline, V is 5 bases shorter and J is 6 bases shorter, with 17 bases between their ends. CDR1 is given as SNHLY and CDR2 as FYNNEI, both from the germline V gene. The CDR3 regions of human TCRbeta chains were analyzed by immunosequencing. In the original analysis: Repertoire TCRs were checked for matches against a reference library of SARS-CoV-2-specific TCRs that had been generated using the MIRA antigen-specificity platform. Breadth was defined as the fraction of unique TCRs that were SARS-CoV-2-associated, and depth was defined as the fraction of total T cells that were SARS-CoV-2-associated. Using the MIRA data, each spike-specific TCR was mapped to the spike region that the TCR reacts to and placed in a CD4 or CD8 class. Log10-transformed breadth and depth values were compared by one-way ANOVA with Sidak's multiple comparisons tests. The clones in this table, taken by TCRdb from immuneACCESS, are in-frame only. Not every clone is retained; where verified, under half of the shortfall comes from an unresolved V gene, and the cause of the rest is unknown. Clonal size and the V and J genes are those of that table, whereas D and trimming came from the DNA. Recorded for this sample are 85,000 to 130,000 clones; 90% of them occurred a single time. 5.1% of the sample comes from the top ten.

This receptor was identified in an adult in good health. In this chain, TRBV2 is recombined with TRBJ2-7, with no confident D gene call. This material consisted of peripheral blood, taken on day 0 of AZD1222 vaccination. The CDR3 amino acid sequence is: CASSSMTVSGEQYF. The sequenced DNA is TGTGCCAGCAGTTCAATGACCGTCTCAGGCGAGCAGTACTTC.